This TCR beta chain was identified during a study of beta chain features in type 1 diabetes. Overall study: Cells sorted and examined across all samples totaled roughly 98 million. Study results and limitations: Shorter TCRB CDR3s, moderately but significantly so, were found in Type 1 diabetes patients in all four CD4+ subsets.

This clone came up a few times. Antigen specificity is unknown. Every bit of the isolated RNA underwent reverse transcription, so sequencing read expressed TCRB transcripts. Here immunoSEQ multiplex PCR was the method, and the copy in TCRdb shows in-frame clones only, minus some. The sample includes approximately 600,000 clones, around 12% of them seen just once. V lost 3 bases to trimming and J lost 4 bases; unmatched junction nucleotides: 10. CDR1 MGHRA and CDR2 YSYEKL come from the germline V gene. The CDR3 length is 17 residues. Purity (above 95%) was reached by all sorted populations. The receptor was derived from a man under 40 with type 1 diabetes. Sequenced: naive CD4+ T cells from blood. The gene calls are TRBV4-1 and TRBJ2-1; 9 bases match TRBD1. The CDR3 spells CASSHWDRAIEYNEQFF. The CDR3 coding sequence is TGCGCCAGCAGCCACTGGGACAGGGCGATCGAGTACAATGAGCAGTTCTTC.